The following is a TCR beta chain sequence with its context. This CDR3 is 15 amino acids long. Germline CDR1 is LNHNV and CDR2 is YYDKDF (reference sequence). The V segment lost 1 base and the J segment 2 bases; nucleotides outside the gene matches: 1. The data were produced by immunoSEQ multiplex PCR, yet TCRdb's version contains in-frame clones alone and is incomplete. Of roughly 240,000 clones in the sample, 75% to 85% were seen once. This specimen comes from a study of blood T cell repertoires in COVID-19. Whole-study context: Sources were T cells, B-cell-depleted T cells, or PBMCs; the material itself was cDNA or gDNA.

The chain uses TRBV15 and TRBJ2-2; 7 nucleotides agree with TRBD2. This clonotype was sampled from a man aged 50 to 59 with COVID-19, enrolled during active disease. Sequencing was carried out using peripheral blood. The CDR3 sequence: CATSRAGGNTGELFF. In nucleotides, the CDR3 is TGTGCCACCAGCAGAGCGGGGGGTAACACCGGGGAGCTGTTTTTT.